This TCR beta chain was recorded in a study of blood T cell repertoires in COVID-19. About the research overall: The cDNA or gDNA used as material had been derived from T cells, B-cell-depleted T cells, or PBMCs.

The length of the CDR3 is 18 residues. In germline, CDR1 is MNHEY, CDR2 SVGEGT. V lost 2 bases and J lost 0, with 17 bases in between. Libraries were prepared by immunoSEQ multiplex PCR; TCRdb keeps only in-frame clonotypes and omits some of them. The repertoire holds about 68,000 clones, with approximately 80% as singletons. The specimen sequenced was peripheral blood. The clonotype was recovered from a human donor in a cohort sampled during active COVID-19. The chain links TRBV6-2 or TRBV6-3 to TRBJ1-5; no clear D. CDR3 protein: CASSYTNGMINSNQPQHF. CDR3 nucleotide sequence: TGTGCCAGCAGTTACACAAACGGGATGATTAATAGCAATCAGCCCCAGCATTTT.